This T cell receptor beta chain was sequenced in a study of T-cell memory formation after mild COVID-19. Turning to the study itself: Among the donors, TCR clusters were largely specific to each donor.

One entry per CDR3 protein results from TCRdb running MiXCR on the 5' RACE reads. This table holds roughly 300,000 distinct CDR3 sequences, approximately 8% found once. Trimming cost V 5 bases and J 5 bases; bases outside gene matches: 11. The CDR3 totals 16 residues. Looked up from germline, CDR1 is SGHVS and CDR2 is FNYEAQ. Many counts were recorded for this clonotype. As yet, its antigen is unknown. General study points: Clones which contracted sat mainly in CM and EM if CD4+, and in EMRA if CD8+. Day 37-peaking second-wave clones had unconfirmed SARS-CoV-2 specificity. Pre-infection memory already had some responding clones, implying cross-reactive memory joined.

The source of this sequence is a man aged 18 to 35 who had mild COVID-19 (a few samples of this study predate the infection). Cell type and time point are not known. The chain has TRBV7-6 and TRBJ2-3; 9 nucleotides match TRBD2. Sequenced input: PBMCs or a T cell subset sorted from them (not recorded which). The CDR3 protein is CASSPVGRGGQDTQYF. CDR3 nucleotide sequence: TGTGCCAGCAGCCCTGTCGGGCGGGGGGGCCAAGATACGCAGTATTTT.